Shown below are 5 T cell receptor beta chains from a single sample sequenced in a study of T cells in narcolepsy. The method was immunoSEQ multiplex PCR; TCRdb's version includes in-frame clones alone and lacks a portion of them. Counted here are about 27,000 clones, 75% to 85% occurring once; the ten biggest clones make up around 3.1%. Material: CD45RA- memory CD4+ T cells from PBMCs. All receptors derive from a human donor with narcolepsy.

The rearrangement uses TRBV30 and TRBJ1-5, with D possibly TRBD1 on 5 matching bases. From germline, CDR1 is GTSNPN and CDR2 SVGIG (reference sequence). The V and J ends lost 2 bases and 3 bases respectively, with 8 bases between them. This CDR3 comprises 13 residues. CDR3 loop: CAWSKGDNQPQHF. DNA for the CDR3: TGTGCCTGGAGTAAAGGGGACAATCAGCCCCAGCATTTT.

This chain connects TRBV7-9 to TRBJ1-3; a possible D gene is TRBD1 (6 bases). CDR1 is SEHNR, CDR2 FQNEAQ, per germline (reference sequence). The CDR3 extends over 14 amino acids. V shed 6 bases and J shed 4 bases, with 13 bases lying between them. The CDR3, as DNA: TGTGCCAGCAGACGATCCCAGGGGGGAAACACCATATATTTT. It is translated as CASRRSQGGNTIYF.

V usage is TRBV30 and J usage is TRBJ1-3; D perhaps matches TRBD1 (6 bases). CDR1 and CDR2 (germline): GTSNPN, SVGIG (reference sequence). Trimming removed 2 bases from V and 0 bases from J, with 11 bases in between. The CDR3 has 15 amino acids. CDR3 nucleotides: TGTGCCTGGAGTCCCAAGGACAGCTCTGGAAACACCATATATTTT. Translation gives CAWSPKDSSGNTIYF.

The rearrangement uses TRBV2 and TRBJ1-3, with D hard to call. The CDR3 loop spans 16 amino acids. V lost 2 bases and J lost 2, with 13 bases in between. Germline assignment: CDR1 SNHLY and CDR2 FYNNEI. In DNA, the CDR3 is TGTGCCAGCAGTGAATATAGGGTGACTGCTGGAAACACCATATATTTT. Protein sequence: CASSEYRVTAGNTIYF.

This rearrangement joins TRBV4-2 to TRBJ1-6; no clear D gene. The CDR3 spans 15 residues. Germline values: CDR1 LGHNA, CDR2 YNFKEQ. V was shortened by 4 bases and J by 3 bases, with 10 bases between the two germline ends. This chain's CDR3 is CASSRNSNYNSPLHF. The CDR3 DNA follows: TGTGCCAGCAGCCGCAACAGTAACTATAATTCACCCCTCCACTTT.